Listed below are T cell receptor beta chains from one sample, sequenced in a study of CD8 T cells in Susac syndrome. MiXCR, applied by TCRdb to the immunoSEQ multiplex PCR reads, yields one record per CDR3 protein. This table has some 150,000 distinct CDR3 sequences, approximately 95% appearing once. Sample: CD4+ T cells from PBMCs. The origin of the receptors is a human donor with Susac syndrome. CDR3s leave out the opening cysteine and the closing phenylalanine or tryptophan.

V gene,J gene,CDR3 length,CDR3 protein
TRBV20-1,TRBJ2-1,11,SASGSGLDEQF
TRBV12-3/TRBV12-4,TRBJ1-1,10,ASSRQDTEAF
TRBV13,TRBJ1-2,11,ASRLKANYGYT
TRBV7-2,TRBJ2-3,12,ASSSRLPSGTQY
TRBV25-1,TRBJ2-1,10,ASSPGVNEQF
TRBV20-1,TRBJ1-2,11,SAADRPNYGYT
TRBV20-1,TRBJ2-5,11,SGGGLGPETQY
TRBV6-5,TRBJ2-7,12,ASPQAGESYEQY
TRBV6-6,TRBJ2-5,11,ASSWRGSETQY
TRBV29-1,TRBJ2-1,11,SVGRSVPDEQF
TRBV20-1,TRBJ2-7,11,SARSGATYEQY
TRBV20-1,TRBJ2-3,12,SANTGISIGTQY
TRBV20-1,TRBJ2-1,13,SASPEPSSYNEQF